This TCR beta chain was retrieved from a study of blood T cell repertoires in COVID-19 (dated by TCRdb to between 2020 and 2021). In the study overall: Samples from collaborators originated in the United States, Italy and Spain and spanned both the acute and convalescent phases of COVID-19. The prospective study material was composed of cDNA or gDNA derived from T cells, B-cell-depleted T cells, or PBMCs. Where available, HLA class I and class II types were taken from metadata supplied by the sample provider and were not determined by assay-based typing. Samples were obtained from the ongoing ImmuneRACE study (first 160 participants) and from approximately 1,200 subjects provided by 6 global collaborators. Deeply sampled blood TCRbeta repertoires from subjects exposed to, actively infected with, or recovered from COVID-19 were included in the dataset. The repertoires were released in a freely available public database intended as a resource for research on the immune response to SARS-CoV-2. Nearly every sample came with metadata listing a de-identified subject ID, COVID-19 status, age in years and sex.

Here V drops 6 bases and J drops 3 bases, and the junction holds 6 bases not matched to any gene. CDR1 and CDR2 are drawn from the germline V gene (reference sequence): SEHNR, FQNEAQ. Including cysteine and phenylalanine, the CDR3 has 15 amino acids. Only the CDR3 DNA is retained, 45 bases long and in frame from the first base. The sample holds one count of this clone. The antigen this receptor binds is unknown. Qualities for individual bases were not recorded, and no much larger clone is one base off. Participants in the prospective study were aged about 18 to 95 years, lived in 24 United States geographic areas, and enrolled through a virtual design. In the prospective study, participants were assigned to cohorts based on the clinical history participants reported in a screening survey and a study questionnaire. Recovered participants in ImmuneRACE Cohort 3 were defined as having two consecutive negative NP/OP PCR tests, clearance from a healthcare professional, or resolution of symptoms. Each participant in the prospective study had whole blood, serum and a nasopharyngeal or oropharyngeal swab collected by mobile phlebotomists. Additional blood draws and questionnaires over an approximately two-month period could optionally be provided by prospective study participants. Prospective study blood samples were shipped either frozen or at room temperature before DNA extraction.

TCRbeta CDR3 regions were amplified from genomic DNA by means of the immunoSEQ Assay, a bias-controlled multiplex PCR. The published analysis was carried out like this. The number of nucleated cells in each sample was estimated from the amplification of reference gene primers within the assay. To quantify the absolute abundance of each unique TCRbeta CDR3 rearrangement, sequence reads were collapsed and filtered. Productive Simpson clonality was computed per sample as the square root of Simpson's diversity index over productive rearrangements. In TCRdb, the immuneACCESS table is reduced to in-frame sequences with V and J assigned. These tables do not hold every clone; where another copy was compared, an unresolved V gene accounts for under half, and the others remain unexplained. V, J and clone size are those of that table, while D and trimming were read from the DNA. In this sample the table shows roughly 300,000 clones, approximately 90% of which occur a single time. The biggest ten clones account for roughly 1.1% of the sample.

General conclusions and limits of the study: The quantity of clinical and demographic metadata differed by source and by participant and was supplied without curation.

This chain joins TRBV7-9 to TRBJ2-1; the junction holds 9 bases that match TRBD1. The receptor comes from a woman in her twenties or thirties who had recovered from COVID-19. Sample: PBMCs or T cells enriched from blood (not recorded which). The DNA sequence is as follows: TGTGCCAGCAGTCCGCGGACAGGGGTCTACAATGAGCAGTTCTTC. It encodes CASSPRTGVYNEQFF.